The 10 T cell receptor beta chains given below trace back to one sample, sequenced in a study of PD-L1 blockade in urothelial cancer (dated by TCRdb to the late 2010s). The library was prepared using the immunoSEQ multiplex PCR assay. Entries here come from immuneACCESS through TCRdb and include only in-frame sequences with V and J called. Some clones fail to appear in such tables; in the studies checked, an unresolved V gene covers under half of the shortfall, and the cause of the remainder is unknown. The table for this sample lists about 30,000 clones; 79% of them were counted only once. About 3.5% of the sample lies in the top ten. Per the publication, the time point label means: peripheral blood 6 weeks after treatment start. The specimen was PBMCs, collected around atezolizumab (anti-PD-L1) treatment. Receptors were obtained from a man between 65 and 80 years old with urothelial cancer.

The chain employs TRBV6-5 and TRBJ2-3; tentatively, D is TRBD2 (5 bases). The CDR3 is made up of 14 amino acids. The V end lost 7 bases, the J end lost 0 bases, and 11 bases lay between the germline ends. The germline V gene encodes CDR1 MNHEY and CDR2 SVGAGI. The CDR3 region is CASKEGWSTDTQYF. In DNA, the CDR3 is TGTGCCAGCAAAGAGGGTTGGAGCACAGATACGCAGTATTTT.

The chain carries TRBV6-1 and TRBJ1-4; D perhaps matches TRBD1 (6 bases). Germline loops: CDR1 MNHNS, CDR2 SASEGT. Trimming shortened V by 6 bases and J by 11 bases, and 7 bases separated the two germline ends. CDR3 size: 10 residues. This chain's CDR3 is CASRTGKLFF. CDR3 coding DNA: TGTGCCAGCAGGACAGGCAAACTGTTTTTT.

The chain links TRBV5-4 to TRBJ2-5; 9 positions agree with TRBD1. V dropped 4 bases and J dropped 1; count of bases not matched to a gene: 5. Germline assignment: CDR1 SGHNT and CDR2 YYREEE (reference sequence). The CDR3 has 15 amino acids. The DNA for the CDR3 is TGTGCCAGCAGCACGGGACAGGGTCGCCAAGAGACCCAGTACTTC. It is translated as CASSTGQGRQETQYF.

The chain couples TRBV5-4 to TRBJ1-2; D gene ambiguous. The CDR3 sequence is 14 residues long. With 0 bases removed from V and 2 bases from J, the gap between germline ends came to 8 bases. CDR1 is SGHNT, CDR2 YYREEE, per germline (reference sequence). This CDR3 reads CASSLAGDNYGYTF. In DNA, the CDR3 is TGTGCCAGCAGCTTGGCGGGAGACAACTATGGCTACACCTTC.

This rearrangement joins TRBV10-3 to TRBJ2-1; 16 nucleotides line up with TRBD2. With 6 bases clipped from V and 9 bases from J, the junction kept 5 bases outside the gene matches. The CDR3 extends over 15 amino acids. Germline assignment: CDR1 ENHRY and CDR2 SYGVKD. CDR3 in DNA: TGTGCCATCAGCGATGGGACTAGCGGGAGGGGTGAGCAGTTCTTC. Translating it yields CAISDGTSGRGEQFF.

The chain has TRBV6-6 and TRBJ1-1; 10 nucleotides align to TRBD1. This CDR3 has 14 residues. Germline loops: CDR1 MNHNY, CDR2 SVGAGI (reference sequence). Unmatched junction bases numbered 1, after V lost 6 bases and J lost 0 bases. This CDR3 is CASRGTGVNTEAFF. As DNA, the CDR3 is TGTGCCAGCAGGGGGACAGGGGTGAACACTGAAGCTTTCTTT.

The chain has TRBV6-5 and TRBJ2-7; the match to TRBD2 covers 10 bases. The CDR3 extends over 14 amino acids. Per the germline V gene, CDR1 is MNHEY and CDR2 is SVGAGI. V was pared by 5 bases and J by 0 bases, with 1 base of the junction left unmatched. CDR3 residues: CASSRTSGSYEQYF. The DNA of the CDR3 is TGTGCCAGCAGTCGGACTAGCGGCTCCTACGAGCAGTACTTC.

In this sample, this clone turned up a few times. This rearrangement joins TRBV12-5 to TRBJ1-1; 7 bases map to TRBD1. The CDR3 spans 15 residues. CDR1 is LGHNT and CDR2 is FRNRAP in the germline V gene. V lost 2 bases and J lost 1; bases outside the gene matches: 4. The CDR3 DNA follows: TGTGCTAGTGGTTTGTCTGGGACAGCGAACACTGAAGCTTTCTTT. Protein: CASGLSGTANTEAFF. Combining the CDR3 with reference TRBV12-5 and TRBJ1-1 gives the whole variable domain DARVTQTPRHKVTEMGQEVTMRCQPILGHNTVFWYRQTMMQGLELLAYFRNRAPLDDSGMPKDRFSAEMPDATLATLKIQPSEPRDSAVYFCASGLSGTANTEAFFGQGTRLTVV.

The rearrangement links TRBV9 to TRBJ1-1; D may be TRBD1 (5 bases). V was trimmed by 0 bases and J by 0 bases, leaving 9 bases between them. From germline, CDR1 is SGDLS and CDR2 YYNGEE. The CDR3 sequence is 15 residues long. CDR3 sequence reads: CASSVGGVLNTEAFF. The CDR3 DNA reads TGTGCCAGCAGCGTAGGGGGGGTCCTGAACACTGAAGCTTTCTTT. Variable domain in full (rest from reference TRBV9 and TRBJ1-1): DSGVTQTPKHLITATGQRVTLRCSPRSGDLSVYWYQQSLDQGLQFLIQYYNGEERAKGNILERFSAQQFPDLHSELNLSSLELGDSALYFCASSVGGVLNTEAFFGQGTRLTVV.

The rearrangement uses TRBV6-4 and TRBJ2-2, with D perhaps matching TRBD2 (7 bases). The V and J ends lost 2 bases and 5 bases respectively, with 12 bases between them. The CDR3 has 15 residues. CDR1 is MRHNA, CDR2 SNTAGT, per germline. Written as DNA, the CDR3 is TGTGCCAGCAGTGACGGGGGGGCCGGGACCGGGGAGCTGTTTTTT. Its translation: CASSDGGAGTGELFF.